This T cell receptor beta chain was captured in a study of spatial heterogeneity in lung cancer. Study details: Averaged across combinations, each unique TCR and UMI pairing appeared more than ten times in raw reads, which were uncorrected. Regarding the study as a whole: Counts of expanded alpha and beta TCRs within tumors tracked the tumor nonsynonymous mutation count. Ubiquitous and regional nonsynonymous mutations were tracked by counts of ubiquitous and regional expanded TCRs, respectively.

In this sample, this clonotype turned up many times. Its antigen is still unknown. This CDR3 comprises 15 residues. Per germline, CDR1 MNHEY and CDR2 SMNVEV (reference sequence). Trimming left V 3 bases short and J 3 bases short, with 13 bases between. Time point in this sample: sample taken at primary tumor resection. Whole RNA was taken from tumor, nontumor lung or frozen PBMC; it was then sequenced unsorted. Individually, TCR cDNA molecules were each labelled with a unique molecular identifier. TCRdb passed the 5' RACE reads through MiXCR, listing each CDR3 protein once. The repertoire consists of fewer than 5,000 distinct CDR3 sequences, with roughly 9% occurring once and the leading ten covering approximately 31%.

The gene calls are TRBV27 and TRBJ2-3, with D unresolved. This TCR came from a male donor with early-stage non-small cell lung cancer. Specimen: lung tumor tissue, collected at surgery. This chain's CDR3 is CASSLGRVETDTQYF. CDR3 DNA sequence: TGTGCCAGCAGTTTGGGTAGGGTCGAAACAGATACGCAGTATTTT.